The T cell receptor beta chain described here comes from a study of post-analysis software for immune sequencing data. Germline CDR1 is MNHNY and CDR2 is SVGAGI (reference sequence). The V and J ends lost 0 bases and 2 bases respectively, with 5 bases between them. This CDR3 contains 13 residues. Worth noting for this clonotype: Antigen specificity is unknown.

Study-level results: TRBV5-6, TRBV5-1 and TRBV20-1 were among roughly five TRBV segments more frequent in patients than controls. Comparison with controls showed significantly lower normalized Chao1 diversity in multiple sclerosis patients.

cDNA libraries for TCR beta contained unique molecular identifiers. Once roughly 0.9 to 11 million T cells were used, about half a million cDNA molecules resulted. TCRdb recomputed calls from the PCR reads with MiXCR, one row per CDR3 protein. This repertoire shows more than 350,000 distinct CDR3 sequences, approximately 42% found once; its top ten account for 7.5% to 8.5%. V and J are TRBV6-6 and TRBJ2-7; D tentatively reads TRBD1 or TRBD2 (5 bases each). The sequence was collected from a girl aged 2 to 9 with multiple sclerosis. The sequenced sample was blood. CDR3 residues: CASSYSGPYEQYF. CDR3 in DNA: TGTGCCAGCAGTTACTCGGGACCCTACGAGCAGTACTTC.